The 18 T cell receptor beta chains in this list originate from one sample, sequenced in a study of Ad26.COV2.S vaccination and SARS-CoV-2 variants (dated by TCRdb to 2020 to 2023). This specimen's treatment or condition label, per the study, means: some 19 received Ad26.COV2.S at low or high dose, single or two shots; roughly five received placebo; per-sample allocation not given. Repertoires of vaccine and placebo recipients were sequenced from samples taken on day 63 after the first injection. The library was made by the immunoSEQ multiplex PCR assay. TCRdb stores this immuneACCESS table with in-frame sequences only. Part of the clones is absent; in the studies checked, under half of the shortfall reflects unresolved V genes, and no reason is known for the rest. This sample comprises 240,000 or so clones, roughly 90% of them detected only once. The ten largest clones represent approximately 12% of the sample.

The source was peripheral blood, collected in a trial of Ad26.COV2.S vaccine versus placebo. The origin of the receptors is a person aged 18-65 years who received the Ad26.COV2.S COVID-19 vaccine or a placebo.

The chain is built from TRBV5-4 and TRBJ1-1, with a weak D call TRBD1 (5 bases). Germline loops: CDR1 SGHNT, CDR2 YYREEE (reference sequence). V lost 2 bases and J 5 bases, leaving 10 bases between the germline ends. CDR3 length: 13 residues. The CDR3 DNA sequence: TGTGCCAGCAGCTTAGGGACCTTGACTGAAGCTTTCTTT. Translation: CASSLGTLTEAFF.

This clone was found once. This sequence joins TRBV19 and TRBJ2-1, with D possibly being TRBD1 (5 bases). Trimming left V 5 bases short and J 4 bases short, with 24 bases between. CDR3 size: 18 residues. Germline values: CDR1 LNHDA, CDR2 SQIVND (reference sequence). The CDR3: CASSLDGVRGAVYNEQFF. For the CDR3, the DNA is TGTGCCAGTAGTCTCGATGGGGTTAGGGGCGCTGTATACAATGAGCAGTTCTTC. The full variable domain, in which reference TRBV19 and TRBJ2-1 provide the parts outside the CDR3, is DGGITQSPKYLFRKEGQNVTLSCEQNLNHDAMYWYRQDPGQGLRLIYYSQIVNDFQKGDIAEGYSVSREKKESFPLTVTSAQKNPTAFYLCASSLDGVRGAVYNEQFFGPGTRLTVL.

The CDR3 DNA reads as TGCAGCGTTGATAGTACATCTGGGGCCAACGTCCTGACTTTC. Encoded protein: CSVDSTSGANVLTF. This chain uses TRBV29-1 with TRBJ2-6; D is uncertain. The CDR3 runs to 14 residues. V shed 3 bases and J shed 1 base, with 7 bases lying between them. From germline, CDR1 is SQVTM and CDR2 ANQGSEA.

The table lists this clone with a count of one. The chain employs TRBV7-2 and TRBJ2-7, with D possibly TRBD2 on 5 matching bases. Trimming removed 3 bases at V and 4 bases at J, with 10 bases between. CDR3 length equals 13 residues. The germline CDR1 and CDR2 sequences are SGHTA and FQGNSA. DNA of the CDR3: TGTGCCAGCAGCTTTGGTTGGAGGTACGAGCAGTACTTC. Translating gives CASSFGWRYEQYF.

The J gene is TRBJ1-3, the V gene TRBV18; TRBD1 aligns across 7 bases. The CDR3 spans 16 residues. Germline V gene data show CDR1 as KGHSH and CDR2 as LQKENI. Germline trimming cut 3 bases from V and 0 bases from J; bases unmatched to any gene: 5. CDR3 protein: CASSPWDRSSGNTIYF. The CDR3 DNA sequence: TGTGCCAGCTCACCCTGGGACAGAAGCTCTGGAAACACCATATATTTT.

The chain links TRBV6-2 or TRBV6-3 to TRBJ1-2; D gene uncertain. Per the germline V gene, CDR1 is MNHEY and CDR2 is SVGEGT. The CDR3 totals 14 residues. The V and J ends lost 0 bases and 0 bases respectively, with 5 bases between them. CDR3 protein: CASSYSFANYGYTF. The CDR3 region has the DNA TGTGCCAGCAGTTACTCGTTCGCTAACTATGGCTACACCTTC.

This chain links TRBV5-1 with TRBJ2-5, with 10 positions matching TRBD2. Trimming removed 2 bases from V and 4 bases from J; junction bases left unmatched: 11. Per the germline V gene, CDR1 is SGHRS and CDR2 is YFSETQ. The CDR3 is 17 amino acids. The CDR3 reads CASSFGASGRVGETQYF. The CDR3 DNA follows: TGCGCCAGCAGCTTTGGAGCTAGCGGGAGAGTGGGAGAGACCCAGTACTTC.

This clone was observed a single time. The V and J genes are TRBV28 and TRBJ2-2; the D is unclear. Trimming cost V 7 bases and J 2 bases, with 11 bases left between them. This CDR3 region has 14 residues. Germline CDR1 MDHEN, CDR2 SYDVKM. The CDR3 region has the DNA TGTGCCAGCAAAGGTGGAAGTAACACCGGGGAGCTGTTTTTT. Translating it yields CASKGGSNTGELFF.

This clone was seen ten or more times. This rearrangement joins TRBV28 to TRBJ2-4, with D perhaps TRBD1 (6 bases). The CDR3 has 14 residues. The V gene lost 5 bases and the J gene lost 8 bases, with 16 bases spanning the gap. Germline CDR1 MDHEN, CDR2 SYDVKM. The CDR3 nucleotides read TGTGCCAGCAGTGAAGACAGGCCGGAGGACATTCAGTACTTC. Protein: CASSEDRPEDIQYF.

V is TRBV30 and J is TRBJ2-5, with 7 nucleotides matching TRBD1. Per the germline V gene, CDR1 is GTSNPN and CDR2 is SVGIG (reference sequence). Trimming cost V 5 bases and J 4 bases; bases outside gene matches: 13. This CDR3 has 15 amino acids. CDR3 amino acids: CAWDSPGQIVETQYF. Here the CDR3 DNA reads TGTGCCTGGGACTCTCCGGGACAGATCGTAGAGACCCAGTACTTC.

The V and J genes are TRBV13 and TRBJ2-3, with 9 bases fitting TRBD2. With V trimmed by 8 bases and J by 2 bases, 11 bases remained unmatched. Germline CDR1 PRHDT, CDR2 FYEKMQ (reference sequence). This CDR3 is built from 16 residues. CDR3 sequence (DNA): TGTGCCAGCTCCCCCCGGCGGGGGGGCCTCACAGATACGCAGTATTTT. It codes for CASSPRRGGLTDTQYF. Variable domain in full (rest from reference TRBV13 and TRBJ2-3): AAGVIQSPRHLIKEKRETATLKCYPIPRHDTVYWYQQGPGQDPQFLISFYEKMQSDKGSIPDRFSAQQFSDYHSELNMSSLELGDSALYFCASSPRRGGLTDTQYFGPGTRLTVL.

J is TRBJ2-7 and V is TRBV5-1, with TRBD2 identical over 8 bases. Germline V gene lookup returns CDR1 SGHRS and CDR2 YFSETQ. CDR3 length: 15 amino acids. Germline trimming cut 4 bases from V and 4 bases from J; bases unmatched to any gene: 10. The CDR3 coding sequence is TGCGCCAGCAGCCCGGGGGGGGTCGGAACTTACGAGCAGTACTTC. Translated: CASSPGGVGTYEQYF.

The V call is TRBV7-2, the J call TRBJ2-1; D not resolved. Trimming removed 7 bases from V and 0 bases from J, with 13 bases in between. CDR1 and CDR2 (germline): SGHTA, FQGNSA. The CDR3 totals 15 residues. The CDR3 protein is CASILDGLSYNEQFF. CDR3 sequence (DNA): TGTGCCAGCATCCTCGACGGGCTCTCCTACAATGAGCAGTTCTTC.

J is TRBJ2-3 and V is TRBV7-9; 11 nucleotides match TRBD2. The ends lost 6 bases at V and 0 bases at J; junction bases unmatched: 5. The CDR3 consists of 16 residues. The germline CDR1 and CDR2 sequences are SEHNR and FQNEAQ (reference sequence). In DNA form, the CDR3 reads TGTGCCAGCAGATCCGGGACTAGCGGTAGCACAGATACGCAGTATTTT. This sequence encodes CASRSGTSGSTDTQYF.

As DNA, the CDR3 is TGTGCCAGCAGCGTAAAGCGGGAGGGGATCGGGGAGCTGTTTTTT. Amino acids: CASSVKREGIGELFF. The chain employs TRBV9 and TRBJ2-2; 10 nucleotides agree with TRBD2. The CDR3 extends over 15 amino acids. J gave up 7 bases and V 1 base, and 4 bases lay outside the gene matches. CDR1 SGDLS and CDR2 YYNGEE come from the germline V gene.

V and J are TRBV2 and TRBJ1-4; no reliable D call. The CDR3 spans 16 residues. Germline CDR1 SNHLY, CDR2 FYNNEI. V was clipped by 6 bases and J by 3 bases, with 17 bases between them. The CDR3 region is CASSDSSGKANEKLFF. In DNA, the CDR3 is TGTGCCAGCAGCGACTCCTCGGGGAAGGCTAATGAAAAACTGTTTTTT. Together with reference TRBV2 and TRBJ1-4, the CDR3 gives the full variable domain: EPEVTQTPSHQVTQMGQEVILRCVPISNHLYFYWYRQILGQKVEFLVSFYNNEISEKSEIFDDQFSVERPDGSNFTLKIRSTKLEDSAMYFCASSDSSGKANEKLFFGSGTQLSVL.

On this clone: A much larger clone lies one base from this, so it may be a read error. This chain links TRBV7-3 with TRBJ2-2, with D perhaps TRBD1 or TRBD2 (5 bases each). Deletions cut 4 bases from V and 6 bases from J, with 9 bases between. The CDR3 loop spans 13 amino acids. In germline, CDR1 is SGHTA, CDR2 FQGTGA. The chain's CDR3 is CASSSQGPGELFF. The CDR3 region has the DNA TGTGCCAGCAGCTCGCAGGGACCCGGGGAGCTGTTTTTT.

J is TRBJ2-7 and V is TRBV30; no reliable D call. This CDR3 is 12 amino acids long. Germline V gene sequence: CDR1 GTSNPN, CDR2 SVGIG (reference sequence). V lost 5 bases and J lost 0, with 8 bases in between. CDR3 coding DNA: TGTGCCTGGGCACGGAGCTCCTACGAGCAGTACTTC. Amino acids: CAWARSSYEQYF.